This entry lists 17 T cell receptor beta chains sequenced from one sample in a study of tumor-infiltrating lymphocytes in primary liver carcinoma. From approximately 0.5 ug of total RNA, TCR beta-specific cDNA was reverse-transcribed using a constant-region primer. Employing slightly modified ARM-PCR, three nested multiplex PCR rounds were run, and these gave rise to the TCR beta libraries. It was with TRBV1-TRBV30 forward primers and a C-beta reverse primer that the first two PCR rounds were run, at around 10 cycles each. In TCRdb, the multiplex PCR reads were re-called with MiXCR into one record per CDR3 protein. The sample has 330,000 or so distinct CDR3 sequences; less than 70% are singletons. The study extracted blood RNA from unsorted whole blood and also extracted germline DNA. Sequenced input: peripheral blood. Every receptor here comes from a man aged 40-49 years with primary liver carcinoma and hepatitis B virus infection.

CDR3 residues: CASSLGSFNVLAALSQYF. CDR3 DNA: TGTGCCAGCAGCTTAGGTTCTTTTAATGTACTAGCGGCCCTATCGCAGTATTTT. The V gene is TRBV11-2, the J gene TRBJ2-3; 8 bases map to TRBD2. The CDR3 sequence is 18 residues long. Germline CDR1 SGHAT, CDR2 FQNNGV. Trimming cost V 1 base and J 10 bases; bases outside gene matches: 19.

In the case of this clonotype: At one end, the junction sequence differs from germline, possibly due to a read error. The J gene is TRBJ2-5, the V gene TRBV20-1, with 9 bases matching TRBD2. CDR1 and CDR2 (germline): DFQATT, SNEGSKA (reference sequence). This CDR3 contains 15 residues. The CDR3 coding sequence is TGCAGTGCTAGAGATCTAGCGGGATCTCAAGAGACTCAGTACTTC. Protein sequence: CSARDLAGSQETQYF.

The sample holds a few counts of this clonotype. A read error is possible here, since a much larger clone lies one base away. CDR3 amino acids: CASTSASPFHF. Written as DNA, the CDR3 is TGTGCCAGCACGTCCGCTTCACCCTTCCACTTT. This chain joins TRBV6-1 and TRBJ1-6; D remains unclear. From germline, CDR1 is MNHNS and CDR2 SASEGT. The CDR3 runs 11 residues.

In regard to this clonotype: It may be a read error: a sequence one base away is much more abundant. The V gene is TRBV6-1, the J gene TRBJ2-3; the match to TRBD2 covers 8 bases. From germline, CDR1 is MNHNS and CDR2 SASEGT. The CDR3 length is 14 residues. The CDR3 loop is CASSELGRVGTRYF. Written as DNA, the CDR3 is TGTGCCAGCAGTGAACTCGGGAGGGTCGGTACGCGGTATTTT.

The chain carries TRBV11-2 and TRBJ2-7; no definite D call. Germline CDR1 reads SGHAT; CDR2 reads FQNNGV. This CDR3 region has 13 residues. The CDR3 region is CASSLALLYDQYV. CDR3 DNA sequence: TGTGCCAGCAGCTTGGCCCTCCTCTACGATCAGTACGTC.

The chain uses TRBV30 and TRBJ2-7, with 9 bases lining up with TRBD1. CDR1 and CDR2 from the germline V gene are GTSNPN and SVGIG (reference sequence). Germline trimming cut 7 bases from V and 6 bases from J; bases unmatched to any gene: 16. The CDR3 covers 15 residues. The CDR3, as DNA: TGTGCCTCGGAGGACAGGGGACTTCCTGTCGGCGAGCAGTACTTC. Translated, it gives CASEDRGLPVGEQYF.

Points on this clonotype: An end of the junction differs from the germline gene, which may be a read error. The J gene is TRBJ2-1, the V gene TRBV11-2, with 7 bases matching TRBD2. The length of the CDR3 is 17 residues. Germline CDR1 is SGHAT and CDR2 is FQNNGV. The CDR3 DNA is TGTGTCAGCAGGCCTGGTAGCCGGGGAGGGCCTTTCAATGAGCAGTTCTTC. Translation gives CVSRPGSRGGPFNEQFF.

The rearrangement links TRBV7-3 to TRBJ2-2, with D hard to call. Trimming stripped 5 bases from V and 5 bases from J, with 15 bases between. CDR3 length: 15 residues. CDR1 SGHTA and CDR2 FQGTGA come from the germline V gene. The CDR3 nucleotides read TGTGCCAGCAGCCCTCTCATAGGGCTAACCGGGGAGCTGTTTTTT. Protein sequence: CASSPLIGLTGELFF. The full variable domain, its missing parts supplied by reference TRBV7-3 and TRBJ2-2, is GAGVSQTPSNKVTEKGKYVELRCDPISGHTALYWYRQSLGQGPEFLIYFQGTGAADDSGLPNDRFFAVRPEGSVSTLKIQRTERGDSAVYLCASSPLIGLTGELFFGEGSRLTVL.

As to this clonotype: It is likely a read error, because the conserved phenylalanine at the end of the CDR3 is missing. It is unclear where the CDR3 begins or ends on the DNA, so no DNA is shown, and the CDR3 is as TCRdb lists it. The V call is TRBV4-1, the J call TRBJ2-6; TRBD2, as called in the table, went unchecked against the DNA. From germline, CDR1 is MGHRA and CDR2 YSYEKL. The CDR3 is 18 amino acids long, termini counted. This CDR3 reads CASSQDRLASVWANVMTL.

With respect to this clonotype: With a much larger clone just one base away, this may be a read error. The chain employs TRBV29-1 and TRBJ2-5; D remains unclear. The V end lost 2 bases, the J end lost 5 bases, and 12 bases lay between the germline ends. Germline CDR1 and CDR2: SQVTM and ANQGSEA. This CDR3 contains 13 residues. The CDR3 spells CSVEFPPHETQYF. CDR3 nucleotides: TGCAGCGTTGAATTCCCTCCACATGAGACCCAGTACTTC.

DNA for the CDR3: TGTGCCAGCACCGCGGCGGGAGACGCGCAGTTCTTC. Its protein product is CASTAAGDAQFF. The rearrangement joins TRBV11-3 to TRBJ2-1; 7 nucleotides match TRBD2. Germline V gene data show CDR1 as SGHNT and CDR2 as YENEEA. After removal of 7 bases from V and 12 bases from J, the junction contained 9 bases not matched to a gene. The CDR3 totals 12 residues.

This sequence joins TRBV12-5 and TRBJ2-3; 9 positions agree with TRBD1. This CDR3 spans 15 amino acids. The junction had 7 bases not matched to a gene; V was cut back by 7 bases and J by 2 bases. Germline V gene data show CDR1 as LGHNT and CDR2 as FRNRAP. CDR3 nucleotides: TGTGCTAGTGATTCCGGGACAGGGAACACAGATACGCAGTATTTT. It codes for CASDSGTGNTDTQYF.

With respect to this clonotype: The junction shows a germline mismatch at one end, possibly a read error. The chain combines TRBV29-1 with TRBJ2-7, with D maybe TRBD2 (6 bases). CDR3 length: 13 amino acids. Germline V CDR1 and CDR2: SQVTM, ANQGSEA. This CDR3 is CNATGEASYEQYF. The CDR3 region has the DNA TGCAACGCTACTGGGGAGGCCTCCTATGAGCAGTACTTC.

Details on this clonotype: A read error may explain this, as a much larger clone is one base away. The chain combines TRBV5-1 with TRBJ2-1; 9 bases agree with TRBD1. This CDR3 has 14 amino acids. Per germline, CDR1 SGHRS and CDR2 YFSETQ. With V trimmed by 4 bases and J by 12 bases, 11 bases remained unmatched. CDR3 sequence: CASSIGTGRSVQFF. CDR3 coding DNA: TGCGCCAGCAGCATCGGGACAGGGCGTAGTGTGCAGTTCTTC. The full variable domain, with the rest looked up from reference TRBV5-1 and TRBJ2-1, is KAGVTQTPRYLIKTRGQQVTLSCSPISGHRSVSWYQQTPGQGLQFLFEYFSETQRNKGNFPGRFSGRQFSNSRSEMNVSTLELGDSALYLCASSIGTGRSVQFFGPGTRLTVL.

Comments on this clonotype: A junction boundary mismatches the germline segment, possibly from a read error. The CDR3 sequence: CSVEPGSSYNERFF. CDR3 DNA: TGCAGCGTCGAACCAGGGTCCAGTTACAATGAGCGGTTCTTC. V gene TRBV29-1 combines with J gene TRBJ2-1; D is possibly TRBD1 (5 bases). Germline V gene lookup returns CDR1 SQVTM and CDR2 ANQGSEA. The CDR3 extends over 14 amino acids.

The chain has TRBV5-1 and TRBJ2-1; 8 bases fit TRBD2. The CDR3 is 16 amino acids. Germline values: CDR1 SGHRS, CDR2 YFSETQ. Germline trimming cut 4 bases from V and 8 bases from J; bases unmatched to any gene: 14. CDR3 in amino acids: CASSTSGTRTGDEQFF. The CDR3 nucleotides are TGCGCCAGCAGCACCTCCGGGACTAGGACCGGCGATGAGCAGTTCTTC. The full variable domain, completed using reference TRBV5-1 and TRBJ2-1, is KAGVTQTPRYLIKTRGQQVTLSCSPISGHRSVSWYQQTPGQGLQFLFEYFSETQRNKGNFPGRFSGRQFSNSRSEMNVSTLELGDSALYLCASSTSGTRTGDEQFFGPGTRLTVL.

This clonotype was seen at least ten times. The chain recombines TRBV6-2 or TRBV6-3 with TRBJ2-1; the D gene is possibly TRBD2 (6 bases). This CDR3 has 16 residues. Germline V lookup: CDR1 MNHEY, CDR2 SVGEGT. Between the trimmed V and J ends, which lost 2 bases and 2 bases, there was a span of 13 bases. CDR3 bases: TGTGCCAGCAGTTACCCCCTCGGGAGCACCTACAATGAGCAGTTCTTC. Amino acids: CASSYPLGSTYNEQFF.